These T cell receptor beta chains were read from a single sample in a study of T cell repertoires in cytomegalovirus infection. No cognate antigen is known for these TCRs. TCRdb re-called the reads with MiXCR, one entry per CDR3 protein. The profile shows 640,000 or so distinct CDR3 sequences, roughly 30% of them singletons. Sequenced here: cultured PBMCs, sampled from culture after CMV antigen stimulation. These receptor sequences come from a human donor in good health (CMV status not recorded). Some clones in this sample may be carry-over from other donors' samples. The CDR3 runs from the conserved cysteine through the conserved F or W. D genes are given only for firm matches. A row's size may be missing; if present it is once, few, many or a size class.

abundance,v_gene,d_gene,j_gene,CDR3nt,CDR3aa
NA,TRBV5-4,NA,TRBJ1-1,TGTGCCAGCAGCTTGTATCAGGGTCCAACTGAAGCTTTCTTT,CASSLYQGPTEAFF
NA,TRBV19,NA,TRBJ1-4,TGTGCCAGTAGTAGAAACTCGGCCCGCTCAACTAATGAAAATCTGTTTTTT,CASSRNSARSTNENLFF
few,TRBV7-9,NA,TRBJ1-5,TGTGCCAGCAGCCCCGTTTCGGTCAGTCAGCCCCAGCATTTT,CASSPVSVSQPQHF
once,TRBV19,NA,TRBJ1-1,TGTGCCAGTAAGAAGGGGGACACGGGCACTGAAGCTTTCTTT,CASKKGDTGTEAFF
NA,TRBV2,NA,TRBJ2-7,TGTGCCAGCAGTGATCTGGGGTTCGACGAGCAGTACTTC,CASSDLGFDEQYF
NA,TRBV6-5,NA,TRBJ2-7,TGTGCCAGCAGTTACTCGAGTCCAGGTACCTACGAGCAGTACTTC,CASSYSSPGTYEQYF
few,TRBV6-1,NA,TRBJ2-3,TGTGCCAGCAGTTCAAATAGCGGTCCCACAGATACGCAGTATTTT,CASSSNSGPTDTQYF
few,TRBV5-4,TRBD2,TRBJ2-7,TGTGCCAGCAGCTACCGAGCGGGAGTAAACGACGAGCAGTACTTC,CASSYRAGVNDEQYF
few,TRBV4-2,NA,TRBJ1-1,TGTGCCAGCAGCCCCCCCGGAAGAAGGGACACTGAAGCTTTCTTT,CASSPPGRRDTEAFF
few,TRBV20-1,NA,TRBJ1-2,TGCAGTGCGCCCGACTACTATGGCTACACCTTC,CSAPDYYGYTF